Listed below are T cell receptor beta chains from one sample, sequenced in a study of blood T cell repertoires in COVID-19. Profiled with immunoSEQ multiplex PCR; TCRdb holds only in-frame clones, not every one. The repertoire holds about 140,000 clones, with over 80% as singletons. Sequenced sample: PBMCs or T cells enriched from blood (not recorded which). These receptor sequences come from a man between 65 and 85 years old who had been exposed to COVID-19. The CDR3 runs from the conserved cysteine through the conserved F or W. The order of the fields is V gene, clone size, J gene, D gene, CDR3 protein, CDR3 DNA. A D gene is named only where the DNA matches it firmly. Rows give clone size only sometimes, using once, few, many, or a class for an expanded clone.

TRBV29-1	NA	TRBJ1-2	TRBD1	CSVPPSTGEDYGYTF	TGCAGCGTCCCGCCCTCTACAGGGGAAGACTATGGCTACACCTTC
TRBV6-5	once	TRBJ1-1	TRBD1	CASSPTGVGTEAFF	TGTGCCAGCAGCCCAACAGGGGTTGGGACTGAAGCTTTCTTT
TRBV25-1	NA	TRBJ2-7	NA	CASSEYFGEQYF	TGTGCCAGCAGTGAATATTTCGGCGAGCAGTACTTC
TRBV28	once	TRBJ2-6	TRBD2	CASTSGGAGANVLTF	TGTGCCAGCACCTCGGGGGGGGCTGGGGCCAACGTCCTGACTTTC
TRBV29-1	NA	TRBJ1-3	TRBD1	CSVETGGSGNTIYF	TGCAGCGTTGAAACAGGGGGCTCTGGAAACACCATATATTTT
TRBV5-1	NA	TRBJ2-7	NA	CASRGGDRPGEQYF	TGCGCCAGCAGAGGGGGGGATCGTCCCGGCGAGCAGTACTTC
TRBV6-5	NA	TRBJ2-2	TRBD2	CASRRLAGSSGELFF	TGTGCCAGCAGACGACTAGCTGGATCTTCCGGGGAGCTGTTTTTT
TRBV14	once	TRBJ1-2	NA	CASSRGQYGYTF	TGTGCCAGCAGCCGCGGACAGTATGGCTACACCTTC
TRBV4-1	few	TRBJ1-1	TRBD1	CASRRSIEDRRNTEAFF	TGCGCCAGCAGACGCTCAATAGAGGACAGGAGGAACACTGAAGCTTTCTTT
TRBV5-1	few	TRBJ2-5	NA	CASSLPGPGGLGTQYF	TGCGCCAGCAGCCTGCCGGGGCCCGGGGGGCTAGGGACCCAGTACTTC
TRBV12-3/TRBV12-4	NA	TRBJ2-1	NA	CASSLGKEIEQFF	TGTGCCAGCAGTTTAGGAAAAGAGATTGAGCAGTTCTTC
TRBV5-4	NA	TRBJ2-2	NA	CASRFGSGQNTGELFF	TGTGCCAGCAGATTTGGGTCGGGACAGAACACCGGGGAGCTGTTTTTT
TRBV6-2/TRBV6-3	once	TRBJ2-7	NA	CASSYVGVEQYF	TGTGCCAGCAGTTACGTAGGGGTCGAGCAGTACTTC
TRBV7-2	NA	TRBJ1-5	TRBD1	CASSSGTGGNQPQHF	TGTGCCAGCAGCTCCGGGACAGGGGGGAATCAGCCCCAGCATTTT
TRBV4-1	NA	TRBJ2-3	TRBD2	CASSPQRTSGGAISPDTQYF	TGCGCCAGCAGCCCGCAGCGGACTAGCGGGGGGGCGATCAGCCCAGATACGCAGTATTTT
TRBV2	NA	TRBJ2-5	NA	CASSGAGSRETQYF	TGTGCCAGCAGTGGTGCGGGTTCGCGAGAGACCCAGTACTTC
TRBV20-1	NA	TRBJ1-2	TRBD1	CSTGTGHGYTF	TGCAGCACAGGGACAGGGCATGGCTACACCTTC
TRBV11-3	NA	TRBJ1-2	NA	CASSSLTGSGYTF	TGTGCCAGCAGCTCTTTAACAGGGTCTGGCTACACCTTC
TRBV11-2	NA	TRBJ1-3	NA	CASSLDLDSGNTIYF	TGTGCCAGCAGCTTAGATCTAGACTCTGGAAACACCATATATTTT
TRBV30	NA	TRBJ1-1	TRBD1	CAWSAGTGINTEAFF	TGTGCCTGGAGTGCCGGGACAGGGATTAACACTGAAGCTTTCTTT
TRBV5-1	NA	TRBJ2-5	NA	CASSLGQKETQYF	TGCGCCAGCAGCTTGGGGCAGAAGGAGACCCAGTACTTC
TRBV30	NA	TRBJ1-6	TRBD1	CAWSVAGGGNSPLHF	TGTGCCTGGAGTGTTGCTGGAGGGGGCAATTCACCCCTCCACTTT
TRBV7-3	NA	TRBJ2-2	NA	CASSPQSVNTGELFF	TGTGCCAGCAGCCCGCAAAGCGTGAACACCGGGGAGCTGTTTTTT
TRBV7-6	NA	TRBJ1-1	TRBD1	CASSLPVGQGAWNTEAFF	TGTGCCAGCAGCTTGCCCGTTGGACAGGGGGCTTGGAACACTGAAGCTTTCTTT
TRBV29-1	NA	TRBJ1-2	NA	CSVGGGSGYGYTF	TGCAGCGTTGGAGGAGGGTCTGGGTATGGCTACACCTTC
TRBV4-1	NA	TRBJ1-4	TRBD1	CASSLLPGQLNEKLFF	TGCGCCAGCAGCCTACTTCCGGGACAGCTTAATGAAAAACTGTTTTTT
TRBV7-6	NA	TRBJ2-7	TRBD2	CASSLVGTSGWGEVSYEQYF	TGTGCCAGCAGCTTAGTTGGAACTAGCGGGTGGGGGGAAGTCTCCTACGAGCAGTACTTC
TRBV25-1	NA	TRBJ1-2	TRBD1	CASSEGTAAYTNYGYTF	TGTGCCAGCAGTGAAGGGACAGCGGCCTATACTAACTATGGCTACACCTTC